This entry lists 2 T cell receptor beta chains sequenced from one sample in a study of blood T cell repertoires in COVID-19 (dated by TCRdb to the early 2020s). Libraries were constructed by the immunoSEQ multiplex PCR assay. Drawn from immuneACCESS, this table holds only the in-frame rearrangements with V and J called that TCRdb kept. Clones are partly lost; checked studies trace under half to an unresolved V gene and leave the rest unexplained. Present in this sample are 250,000 or so clones, 70% to 85% of which were seen just once. In total, the top ten clones hold about 2% of the sample. The sequenced sample was PBMCs or T cells enriched from blood (not recorded which). These receptor sequences come from a man in his sixties who had recovered from COVID-19.

The chain links TRBV19 to TRBJ1-2; D might be TRBD1 (6 bases). CDR3 length: 15 residues. The germline CDR1 and CDR2 sequences are LNHDA and SQIVND (reference sequence). V lost 6 bases to trimming and J lost 2 bases, with 16 bases between them. The CDR3 DNA is TGTGCCAGTAGAAGACCCCGGGACATCAACTATGGCTACACCTTC. Translation gives CASRRPRDINYGYTF. Supplemented by reference TRBV19 and TRBJ1-2, the full variable domain reads DGGITQSPKYLFRKEGQNVTLSCEQNLNHDAMYWYRQDPGQGLRLIYYSQIVNDFQKGDIAEGYSVSREKKESFPLTVTSAQKNPTAFYLCASRRPRDINYGYTFGSGTRLTVV.

The chain couples TRBV28 to TRBJ1-5; D possibly corresponds to TRBD1 (6 bases). The CDR3 is 16 amino acids. Trimming stripped 7 bases from V and 9 bases from J, with 25 bases between. The germline gives CDR1 MDHEN, CDR2 SYDVKM. CDR3: CASTADLQGSYRPQHF. For the CDR3, the DNA is TGTGCCAGCACAGCTGATCTACAGGGCTCTTATAGGCCCCAGCATTTT.